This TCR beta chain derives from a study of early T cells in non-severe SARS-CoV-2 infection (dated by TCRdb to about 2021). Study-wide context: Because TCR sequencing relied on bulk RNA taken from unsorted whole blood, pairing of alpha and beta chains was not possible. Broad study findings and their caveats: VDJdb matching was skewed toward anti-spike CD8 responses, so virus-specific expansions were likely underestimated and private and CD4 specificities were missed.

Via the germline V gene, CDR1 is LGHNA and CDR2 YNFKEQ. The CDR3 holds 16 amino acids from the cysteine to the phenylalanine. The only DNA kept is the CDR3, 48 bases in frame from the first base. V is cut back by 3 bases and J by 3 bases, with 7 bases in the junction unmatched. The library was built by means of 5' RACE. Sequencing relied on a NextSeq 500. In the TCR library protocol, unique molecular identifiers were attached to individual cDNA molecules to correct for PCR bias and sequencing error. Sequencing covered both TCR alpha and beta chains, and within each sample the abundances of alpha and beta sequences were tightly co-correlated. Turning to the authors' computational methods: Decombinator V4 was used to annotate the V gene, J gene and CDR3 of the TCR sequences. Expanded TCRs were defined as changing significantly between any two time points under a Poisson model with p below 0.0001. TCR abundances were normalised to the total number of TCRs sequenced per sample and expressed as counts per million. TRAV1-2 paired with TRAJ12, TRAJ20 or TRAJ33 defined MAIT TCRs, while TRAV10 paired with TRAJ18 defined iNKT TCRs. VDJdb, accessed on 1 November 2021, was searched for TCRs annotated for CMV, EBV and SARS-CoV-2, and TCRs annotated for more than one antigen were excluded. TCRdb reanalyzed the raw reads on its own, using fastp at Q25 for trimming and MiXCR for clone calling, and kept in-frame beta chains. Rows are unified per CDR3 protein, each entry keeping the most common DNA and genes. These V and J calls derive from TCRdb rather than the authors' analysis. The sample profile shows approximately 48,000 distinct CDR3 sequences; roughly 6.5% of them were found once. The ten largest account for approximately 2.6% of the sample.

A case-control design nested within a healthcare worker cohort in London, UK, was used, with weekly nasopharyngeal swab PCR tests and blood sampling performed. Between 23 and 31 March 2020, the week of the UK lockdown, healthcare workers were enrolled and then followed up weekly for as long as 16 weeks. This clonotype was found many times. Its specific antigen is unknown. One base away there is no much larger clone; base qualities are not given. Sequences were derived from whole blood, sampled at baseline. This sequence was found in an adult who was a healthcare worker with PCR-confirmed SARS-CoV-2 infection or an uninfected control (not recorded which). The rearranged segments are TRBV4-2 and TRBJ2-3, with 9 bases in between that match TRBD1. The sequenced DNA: TGTGCCAGCAGCCACGGCCCGGGACAGGGAACAGATACGCAGTATTTT. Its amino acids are CASSHGPGQGTDTQYF.